The 16 T cell receptor beta chains given below trace back to one sample, sequenced in a study of T cells expressing NK-cell markers. After re-calling the 5' RACE reads, TCRdb lists one entry per CDR3 protein, DNA absent. In all, the sample yields about 32,000 distinct CDR3 sequences. Sequences were obtained from blood T cells: a sorted CD56 or NKG2C T cell subset, CD4+ or CD8+ T cells, or bulk PBMC T cells (not recorded which). All receptors come from a woman aged 18-69 years in good health.

The CDR3: CASSLSWGAGELFF. The V gene is TRBV27, the J gene TRBJ2-2; TCRdb returns TRBD1, unconfirmable since there is no DNA. The length of the CDR3 is 14 residues. Germline V gives CDR1 MNHEY, CDR2 SMNVEV (reference sequence).

The rearrangement joins TRBV4-1 to TRBJ2-3. Germline V gives CDR1 MGHRA, CDR2 YSYEKL. The CDR3 extends over 15 amino acids. The CDR3 here is CASSQDETNRDTQYF.

The chain employs TRBV12-3 or TRBV12-4 and TRBJ1-1; TCRdb picks TRBD1, but there is no DNA to check that call. The length of the CDR3 is 19 residues. This chain's CDR3 is CASRPFRVSEGVRGSEAFF.

The chain employs TRBV11-2 and TRBJ2-2; checking the TCRdb D call of TRBD1 is not possible without DNA. Germline CDR1 SGHAT, CDR2 FQNNGV. There are 14 residues in the CDR3. CDR3: CASSLTGRSGELFF.

This chain's CDR3 is CASSSRETGTDNEQFF. The chain combines TRBV7-9 with TRBJ2-1; the D gene TCRdb calls, TRBD1, cannot be checked with no DNA. Germline CDR1 SEHNR, CDR2 FQNEAQ (reference sequence). The CDR3 consists of 16 residues.

V and J are TRBV28 and TRBJ1-6; with no DNA, the TCRdb D assignment of TRBD1 cannot be verified. Germline V CDR1 and CDR2: MDHEN, SYDVKM. The CDR3 runs to 12 residues. Here the CDR3 reads CASRSGNSPLHF.

Here the CDR3 reads CASSQDFESERAYGYTF. The V and J genes are TRBV4-1 and TRBJ1-2. The CDR3 is 17 amino acids. The germline V gene has CDR1 MGHRA and CDR2 YSYEKL.

The chain combines TRBV7-3 with TRBJ2-3; TCRdb designates TRBD1, a call that cannot be tested without DNA. CDR1 is SGHTA and CDR2 is FQGTGA in the germline V gene. This CDR3 contains 13 residues. CDR3 protein: CASSLGATDTQYF. The entire variable domain, with the rest obtained from reference TRBV7-3 and TRBJ2-3, is as follows: GAGVSQTPSNKVTEKGKYVELRCDPISGHTALYWYRQSLGQGPEFLIYFQGTGAADDSGLPNDRFFAVRPEGSVSTLKIQRTERGDSAVYLCASSLGATDTQYFGPGTRLTVL.

The chain combines TRBV12-3 or TRBV12-4 with TRBJ2-3; TCRdb picks TRBD2, but there is no DNA to check that call. This CDR3 is 14 amino acids long. The CDR3 here is CASSLGQSPDTQYF.

J is TRBJ2-1 and V is TRBV12-3 or TRBV12-4; the TCRdb call, TRBD1, lacks DNA for checking. The CDR3 contains 12 residues. The CDR3 spells CAISSPGGEQFF.

This chain joins TRBV27 and TRBJ2-7; TCRdb outputs TRBD2, but without DNA this stays unchecked. This CDR3 spans 14 amino acids. Germline V gene data show CDR1 as MNHEY and CDR2 as SMNVEV (reference sequence). The CDR3 loop reads CASKLGLGSYEQYF.

The rearrangement uses TRBV6-5 and TRBJ1-1; TCRdb reports TRBD1, a call that lacks DNA to check it against. The germline gives CDR1 MNHEY, CDR2 SVGAGI. The CDR3 spans 16 residues. The CDR3: CASSYDRQGADTEAFF.

The J gene is TRBJ2-7, the V gene TRBV13; TCRdb's D call, TRBD2, is unchecked because there is no DNA. The CDR3 sequence is 14 residues long. The germline V gene has CDR1 PRHDT and CDR2 FYEKMQ (reference sequence). The CDR3 protein is CASSSQGLANEQYF. The complete variable domain, with remaining parts taken from reference TRBV13 and TRBJ2-7, reads AAGVIQSPRHLIKEKRETATLKCYPIPRHDTVYWYQQGPGQDPQFLISFYEKMQSDKGSIPDRFSAQQFSDYHSELNMSSLELGDSALYFCASSSQGLANEQYFGPGTRLTVT.

The genes are TRBV29-1 and TRBJ2-2; TCRdb's assignment of TRBD1 cannot be checked, as there is no DNA. Germline loops: CDR1 SQVTM, CDR2 ANQGSEA. This CDR3 is built from 14 residues. CDR3 sequence: CSVDKGANTGELFF.

The chain carries TRBV9 and TRBJ1-5; TCRdb's assignment of TRBD1 cannot be checked, as there is no DNA. Germline lookup yields CDR1 SGDLS and CDR2 YYNGEE. CDR3 length: 17 residues. This chain's CDR3 is CASSVGTGDLSNQPQHF.

The V and J genes are TRBV5-5 and TRBJ1-1. The CDR3 totals 13 residues. Germline V gives CDR1 SGHKS, CDR2 YYEKEE (reference sequence). Here the CDR3 reads CASSFRLNTEAFF.